These T cell receptor beta chains were read from a single sample in a study of control samples from healthy donors and cancer patients. Sequencing used immunoSEQ multiplex PCR; TCRdb keeps in-frame clones, though not all of them. The sample holds 80,000 or so clones, roughly nine tenths seen once. The specimen was blood. The receptors stem from a man aged 50-60 years in good health. CDR3s include the opening cysteine and the closing phenylalanine or tryptophan. Each record gives: clone size, D gene, V gene, J gene, CDR3 DNA, CDR3 protein. A D gene is named only where the DNA matches it firmly. Clone size is stated in some rows and not others, as once, few, many or a class when expanded.

abundance: medium-sized; d_gene: TRBD1; v_gene: TRBV3-1/TRBV3-2; j_gene: TRBJ2-7; CDR3nt: TGTGCCAGCAGCCTCCGACAGGGGGCGTCCGAGCAGTACTTC; CDR3aa: CASSLRQGASEQYF
abundance: .; d_gene: .; v_gene: TRBV10-3; j_gene: TRBJ1-3; CDR3nt: TGTGCCACCTCCGTCGGGCCCGACTCTGGAAACACCATATATTTT; CDR3aa: CATSVGPDSGNTIYF
abundance: .; d_gene: TRBD1; v_gene: TRBV24-1; j_gene: TRBJ1-5; CDR3nt: TGTGCCACCAGTGATCACGGGACAGCGAATCAGCCCCAGCATTTT; CDR3aa: CATSDHGTANQPQHF
abundance: .; d_gene: .; v_gene: TRBV5-6; j_gene: TRBJ1-1; CDR3nt: TGTGCCAGCAGCTTGGCCCAGGGGTATGGAGCTTTCTTT; CDR3aa: CASSLAQGYGAFF
abundance: .; d_gene: TRBD1; v_gene: TRBV9; j_gene: TRBJ1-6; CDR3nt: TGTGCCAGCAGCGAGGACAGGGGAAAGGTTTCACCCCTCCACTTT; CDR3aa: CASSEDRGKVSPLHF
abundance: .; d_gene: .; v_gene: TRBV24-1; j_gene: TRBJ1-6; CDR3nt: TGTGCCACCACGGGGGGGTTAAGTTATTGCTCCTATAATTCACCCCTCCACTTT; CDR3aa: CATTGGLSYCSYNSPLHF
abundance: .; d_gene: .; v_gene: TRBV9; j_gene: TRBJ2-1; CDR3nt: TGTGCCAGCAGCGCGGGGGACCTCGGCTCCTACAATGAGCAGTTCTTC; CDR3aa: CASSAGDLGSYNEQFF
abundance: .; d_gene: TRBD1; v_gene: TRBV7-2; j_gene: TRBJ1-2; CDR3nt: TGTGCCAGCAGCTCTGGACAGGGGGGGACCTATGGCTACACCTTC; CDR3aa: CASSSGQGGTYGYTF
abundance: .; d_gene: TRBD1; v_gene: TRBV7-9; j_gene: TRBJ2-3; CDR3nt: TGTGCCAGCAGCTTAGGGGGACAGGGCGTCGCAGATACGCAGTATTTT; CDR3aa: CASSLGGQGVADTQYF
abundance: .; d_gene: TRBD1; v_gene: TRBV19; j_gene: TRBJ1-2; CDR3nt: TGTGCCAGTAGCCCCGGGACAGGGCCTTCCTATGGCTACACCTTC; CDR3aa: CASSPGTGPSYGYTF
abundance: .; d_gene: .; v_gene: TRBV27; j_gene: TRBJ1-1; CDR3nt: TGTGCCAGCAGTTTGAACAGGAACACTGAAGCTTTCTTT; CDR3aa: CASSLNRNTEAFF
abundance: once; d_gene: TRBD2; v_gene: TRBV3-1/TRBV3-2; j_gene: TRBJ2-6; CDR3nt: TGTGCCAGCACGAGGACTAGCGGGGTTGGAGGGGCCAACGTCCTGACTTTC; CDR3aa: CASTRTSGVGGANVLTF
abundance: .; d_gene: TRBD2; v_gene: TRBV5-1; j_gene: TRBJ2-5; CDR3nt: TGCGCCAGCAGCTTCGGAGCGGGGGGCCAAGAGACCCAGTACTTC; CDR3aa: CASSFGAGGQETQYF
abundance: .; d_gene: TRBD1; v_gene: TRBV7-9; j_gene: TRBJ1-2; CDR3nt: TGTGCCAGCAGCTTAGAGACAGGGGGAGGGTCTGGCTACACCTTC; CDR3aa: CASSLETGGGSGYTF
abundance: .; d_gene: TRBD2; v_gene: TRBV7-9; j_gene: TRBJ2-5; CDR3nt: TGTGCCAGCAGCCAAGGACTAGCGGATCTGACCCAGTACTTC; CDR3aa: CASSQGLADLTQYF
abundance: once; d_gene: .; v_gene: TRBV7-5; j_gene: TRBJ1-4; CDR3nt: TGTGCCAGAAGCTTGGGGTGGGACGACACTAATGAAAAACTGTTTTTT; CDR3aa: CARSLGWDDTNEKLFF
abundance: .; d_gene: .; v_gene: TRBV9; j_gene: TRBJ2-5; CDR3nt: TGTGCCAGCAGCGTAGCAGGGGACGCCAGCCAGTACTTC; CDR3aa: CASSVAGDASQYF
abundance: few; d_gene: .; v_gene: TRBV10-3; j_gene: TRBJ2-7; CDR3nt: TGTGCCATCAGTATCACGGCCTACGAGCAGTACTTC; CDR3aa: CAISITAYEQYF
abundance: .; d_gene: .; v_gene: TRBV14; j_gene: TRBJ2-1; CDR3nt: TGTGCCAGCAGCTCAGAAGTATACAATGAGCAGTTCTTC; CDR3aa: CASSSEVYNEQFF
abundance: .; d_gene: .; v_gene: TRBV27; j_gene: TRBJ2-5; CDR3nt: TGTGCCAGCAGGAAAGGGATATATGAGACCCAGTACTTC; CDR3aa: CASRKGIYETQYF
abundance: .; d_gene: TRBD1; v_gene: TRBV6-5; j_gene: TRBJ1-3; CDR3nt: TGTGCCAGCAGGGGACAGGGACCTGGAAACACCATATATTTT; CDR3aa: CASRGQGPGNTIYF
abundance: once; d_gene: .; v_gene: TRBV12-5; j_gene: TRBJ2-2; CDR3nt: TGTGCTAGTGGTTTGCGAAGCGGGGAGCTGTTTTTT; CDR3aa: CASGLRSGELFF
abundance: .; d_gene: .; v_gene: TRBV14; j_gene: TRBJ1-2; CDR3nt: TGTGCCAGCAGCCTACCCTCGACGGTGCTCACCTTC; CDR3aa: CASSLPSTVLTF
abundance: .; d_gene: .; v_gene: TRBV19; j_gene: TRBJ2-1; CDR3nt: TGTGCCAGTACCGTAGGCAGGGGGGCGGATGAGCAGTTCTTC; CDR3aa: CASTVGRGADEQFF